Described below is a single T cell receptor beta chain sequence and its context. Its antigen is not identified. These data belong to a study of cytomegalovirus exposure and HLA in healthy donors. Overall study results and limits: Reports indicated that the classifier achieved high specificity and sensitivity in diagnosing cytomegalovirus status. V- and J-gene trimming in TCR beta was tied to a missense DCLRE1C variant by an analysis performed later. A later analysis found TCR association rates differed by HLA locus, highest for DRB1 and lowest for HLA-C.

The PCR used 60 Vbeta and 13 Jbeta primers. Sequenced by immunoSEQ multiplex PCR; TCRdb stores in-frame clones only, minus some. The repertoire holds approximately 150,000 clones, with 75% as singletons. The CDR3 contains 15 residues. Deletions cut 6 bases from V and 2 bases from J, with 17 bases between. Germline CDR1 is MDHEN and CDR2 is SYDVKM. The specimen sequenced was PBMCs. This receptor was obtained from a man between 18 and 35 years old in good health and CMV-seropositive. The rearrangement links TRBV28 to TRBJ2-7; TRBD1 is a possible D gene (5 bases). DNA of the CDR3: TGTGCCAGCAGACCCGGCCAGGGCGGCCCCTACGAGCAGTACTTC. It is translated as CASRPGQGGPYEQYF.